This is a list of T cell receptor beta chains from one sample in a study of shared clonotypes between healthy human individuals. This table comes from immunoSEQ multiplex PCR, and its TCRdb copy is limited to in-frame clones, with some not included. The data contain roughly 1 million clones, roughly 80% of them seen just once; the ten biggest clones take up about 1.4%. The sequenced sample was memory CD4+ T cells sorted from blood. These receptor sequences come from a young man in good health. The CDR3 runs from the conserved cysteine through the conserved F or W. D genes are given only for firm matches. A clone size is listed for some rows: how often the clone was seen (once, few, many), or a class if it is expanded.

TRBJ2-2,few,TRBV4-2,TRBD2,CASSHDLSGGAAGELFF,TGTGCCAGCAGCCATGACCTCAGCGGGGGGGCCGCCGGGGAGCTGTTTTTT
TRBJ2-3,.,TRBV7-2,.,CASTYGLSGTDTQYF,TGTGCCAGCACCTACGGACTAAGCGGCACAGATACGCAGTATTTT
TRBJ2-1,.,TRBV6-1,.,CASSPPRLEGNEQFF,TGTGCCAGCAGCCCCCCCCGACTGGAAGGCAATGAGCAGTTCTTC
TRBJ2-6,once,TRBV5-4,TRBD1,CASSPRDRLSSGANVLTF,TGTGCCAGCAGCCCCCGGGACAGGCTCAGCTCTGGGGCCAACGTCCTGACTTTC
TRBJ2-1,.,TRBV2,TRBD2,CASSASGGPGGEQFF,TGTGCCAGCAGTGCGTCGGGAGGGCCTGGTGGGGAGCAGTTCTTC
TRBJ1-5,few,TRBV21-1,.,CASSKAGPRGQPQHF,TGTGCCAGCAGCAAAGCTGGACCTCGTGGACAGCCCCAGCATTTT
TRBJ2-3,.,TRBV7-9,.,CASSLVGNVLDTQYF,TGTGCCAGCAGCTTAGTAGGGAATGTGTTAGATACGCAGTATTTT
TRBJ1-2,.,TRBV28,.,CASSFVYGYTF,TGTGCCAGCAGTTTTGTGTATGGCTACACCTTC
TRBJ2-5,.,TRBV7-6,.,CASSSGHPGQETQYF,TGTGCCAGCAGCTCGGGACACCCCGGGCAAGAGACCCAGTACTTC
TRBJ1-5,.,TRBV7-2,.,CASSLWGAGNQPQHF,TGTGCCAGCAGCTTATGGGGGGCGGGCAATCAGCCCCAGCATTTT
TRBJ1-2,.,TRBV5-1,TRBD1,CASSSTGGLGYGYTF,TGCGCCAGCAGCTCGACAGGGGGCCTTGGCTATGGCTACACCTTC
TRBJ2-2,few,TRBV19,.,CASRNKNTGELFF,TGTGCCAGTAGGAACAAGAACACCGGGGAGCTGTTTTTT
TRBJ2-7,.,TRBV27,TRBD1,CASSRTGGGYEQYF,TGTGCCAGCAGTAGGACAGGGGGCGGGTACGAGCAGTACTTC
TRBJ2-1,.,TRBV4-3,TRBD2,CASSQDLAGGMNEQFF,TGCGCCAGCAGCCAAGATCTAGCGGGAGGCATGAACGAGCAGTTCTTC
TRBJ1-2,.,TRBV5-1,TRBD1,CASSLYMPGGVPGYTF,TGCGCCAGCAGCTTGTATATGCCAGGGGGCGTTCCGGGCTACACCTTC
TRBJ1-5,few,TRBV19,TRBD1,CASRGQGERNQPQHF,TGTGCCAGTAGAGGACAGGGAGAACGCAATCAGCCCCAGCATTTT
TRBJ2-5,few,TRBV5-1,.,CASSLALGSGETQYF,TGCGCCAGCAGCTTGGCCCTGGGGAGCGGGGAGACCCAGTACTTC
TRBJ1-1,once,TRBV5-1,.,CASSLTFGGEAFF,TGCGCCAGCAGCCTTACCTTCGGGGGTGAAGCTTTCTTT
TRBJ2-7,.,TRBV11-2,.,CASSNGQRSSYEQYF,TGTGCCAGCAGCAACGGACAGCGAAGCTCCTACGAGCAGTACTTC
TRBJ1-2,.,TRBV6-6,TRBD1,CASSYPPDRAFYGYTF,TGTGCCAGCAGTTACCCCCCGGACAGGGCTTTCTATGGCTACACCTTC
TRBJ2-5,.,TRBV25-1,.,CASNSGSYQETQYF,TGTGCCAGTAATTCCGGGTCGTACCAAGAGACCCAGTACTTC
TRBJ2-2,.,TRBV19,.,CASCLLVGTGELFF,TGTGCCAGTTGTCTGCTTGTGGGCACCGGGGAGCTGTTTTTT
TRBJ2-2,.,TRBV5-1,TRBD2,CASSLDGAGGGELFF,TGCGCCAGCAGCTTGGACGGAGCGGGGGGCGGGGAGCTGTTTTTT
TRBJ2-3,.,TRBV7-2,.,CASSPLGGFGSDTQYF,TGTGCCAGCAGCCCACTTGGCGGGTTTGGGTCAGATACGCAGTATTTT
TRBJ1-5,.,TRBV5-1,.,CASSLGEGLNQPQHF,TGCGCCAGCAGCTTGGGAGAGGGTCTTAATCAGCCCCAGCATTTT
TRBJ1-3,.,TRBV18,TRBD1,CASSPGQAPSGNTIYF,TGTGCCAGCTCCCCCGGACAGGCTCCCTCTGGAAACACCATATATTTT
TRBJ2-4,.,TRBV7-2,.,CASGPPGNIQYF,TGTGCCAGCGGCCCGCCGGGGAACATTCAGTACTTC
TRBJ2-7,.,TRBV5-4,.,CASSLAGSPSYEQYF,TGTGCCAGCAGCTTGGCCGGGAGTCCCTCCTACGAGCAGTACTTC
TRBJ1-1,few,TRBV30,TRBD1,CAWMVQGDTEAFF,TGTGCCTGGATGGTACAGGGGGACACTGAAGCTTTCTTT
TRBJ1-2,medium-sized,TRBV6-1,.,CASSEPVRVQNYGYTF,TGTGCCAGCAGTGAACCTGTAAGGGTTCAGAACTATGGCTACACCTTC
TRBJ2-7,.,TRBV5-1,.,CASSLGQASSYEQYF,TGCGCCAGCAGCTTGGGACAGGCGAGCTCCTACGAGCAGTACTTC
TRBJ2-7,few,TRBV5-1,TRBD1,CASSLLGQGTMSEQYF,TGCGCCAGCAGCTTGTTAGGACAGGGAACCATGAGCGAGCAGTACTTC
TRBJ2-5,.,TRBV13,TRBD2,CASSLTSDPVTQYF,TGTGCCAGCAGCTTGACTAGCGACCCAGTAACCCAGTACTTC
TRBJ2-3,once,TRBV5-1,.,CASSTPPTDTQYF,TGCGCCAGCAGCACCCCCCCCACAGATACGCAGTATTTT
TRBJ2-7,.,TRBV18,.,CASSPDGSSYEQYF,TGTGCCAGCTCACCGGACGGTAGCTCCTACGAGCAGTACTTC
TRBJ1-2,.,TRBV19,TRBD1,CASSINRGKGGYTF,TGTGCCAGTAGTATCAACAGGGGAAAGGGCGGCTACACCTTC
TRBJ1-2,few,TRBV2,.,CASSAQAANYGYTF,TGTGCCAGCAGTGCGCAGGCTGCTAACTATGGCTACACCTTC
TRBJ2-5,few,TRBV5-1,.,CASSLTAGPQETQYF,TGCGCCAGCAGCTTGACGGCAGGGCCCCAAGAGACCCAGTACTTC
TRBJ2-7,.,TRBV6-1,.,CASTRRSGYEQYF,TGTGCCAGCACCAGAAGGTCAGGATACGAGCAGTACTTC
TRBJ1-6,.,TRBV5-1,.,CASSLEPDNSPLHF,TGCGCCAGCAGCTTGGAACCCGATAATTCACCCCTCCACTTT